Presented here are 28 T cell receptor beta chains from one specimen sequenced in a study of Graves' ophthalmopathy and Graves' hyperthyroidism. Beta-chain TCR CDR3 regions were amplified from RNA transcripts. HTBI primers were employed in first-round RT-PCR, then a second-round multiplex PCR followed. TCRdb recomputed calls from the multiplex PCR reads with MiXCR, one row per CDR3 protein. This table holds 500,000 to 700,000 distinct CDR3 sequences, 22% found once. Sequenced sample: peripheral blood. The receptors shown here come from a woman aged 18-29 years with stable Graves' hyperthyroidism. Some clones in this sample may be carry-over from other donors' samples.

This clonotype was detected ten times or more. The genes are TRBV10-3 and TRBJ1-2; a possible D gene is TRBD1 (5 bases). This CDR3 is built from 14 residues. Looked up from germline, CDR1 is ENHRY and CDR2 is SYGVKD. The germline V and J ends were trimmed by 2 bases and 2 bases, with 9 bases remaining between them. The CDR3 reads CAISEIRDNYGYTF. The DNA of the CDR3 is TGTGCCATCAGTGAGATAAGGGACAACTATGGCTACACCTTC.

This clonotype was observed a handful of times. The rearrangement uses TRBV20-1 and TRBJ2-5, with D maybe TRBD2 (6 bases). This CDR3 contains 14 residues. V was cut by 5 bases and J by 2 bases, with 15 bases left in between. Germline lookup yields CDR1 DFQATT and CDR2 SNEGSKA (reference sequence). The CDR3 region is CSACGAQGQETQYF. CDR3 nucleotides: TGCAGTGCTTGCGGGGCCCAAGGACAAGAGACCCAGTACTTC.

This clonotype was seen many times. The chain has TRBV30 and TRBJ1-3; the D is unclear. The CDR3 is 11 amino acids. From germline, CDR1 is GTSNPN and CDR2 SVGIG (reference sequence). Trimming took off 6 bases at V and 6 bases at J, with 9 bases between the two ends. The CDR3 region has the DNA TGTGCCTGCAAAGAGGAAAACACCATATATTTT. Translated: CACKEENTIYF. The complete variable domain, with remaining parts taken from reference TRBV30 and TRBJ1-3, reads SQTIHQWPATLVQPVGSPLSLECTVEGTSNPNLYWYRQAAGRGLQLLFYSVGIGQISSEVPQNLSASRPQDRQFILSSKKLLLSDSGFYLCACKEENTIYFGEGSWLTVV.

Concerning this clonotype: One junction end disagrees with the germline gene, perhaps due to a read error. CDR3 DNA sequence: TGTGCCAGCAGCGTGGAGAACACCGGGGAGCTGTGTTTT. Translated: CASSVENTGELCF. The rearrangement joins TRBV9 to TRBJ2-2; the D gene is possibly TRBD2 (5 bases). The CDR3 sequence is 13 residues long. Germline V lookup: CDR1 SGDLS, CDR2 YYNGEE. The whole variable domain, remainder taken from reference TRBV9 and TRBJ2-2, is DSGVTQTPKHLITATGQRVTLRCSPRSGDLSVYWYQQSLDQGLQFLIQYYNGEERAKGNILERFSAQQFPDLHSELNLSSLELGDSALYFCASSVENTGELCFGEGSRLTVL.

The CDR3 DNA follows: TGTGCCAGCTCACGAGACCCGGGACTTCGATTAACGGAGACCCAGTACTTC. It codes for CASSRDPGLRLTETQYF. V and J are TRBV18 and TRBJ2-5; possibly TRBD2 for D (6 bases). Looked up from germline, CDR1 is KGHSH and CDR2 is LQKENI. The V and J ends lost 4 bases and 5 bases respectively, with 23 bases between them. The CDR3 has 17 amino acids.

The sample holds many counts of this clonotype. The chain recombines TRBV20-1 with TRBJ2-7; D is possibly TRBD1 or TRBD2 (5 bases each). Trimming took 0 bases from V and 5 from J, leaving 8 bases between them. From germline, CDR1 is DFQATT and CDR2 SNEGSKA (reference sequence). This CDR3 is 12 amino acids long. The CDR3 nucleotides are TGCAGTGCTAGAGATCGGGGCCACGAGCAGTACTTC. Its protein product is CSARDRGHEQYF.

This clonotype was observed many times. The V and J genes are TRBV27 and TRBJ1-6; TRBD1 matches at 7 bases. J was trimmed by 8 bases and V by 3 bases; bases with no gene match: 4. The germline V gene has CDR1 MNHEY and CDR2 SMNVEV (reference sequence). This CDR3 has 14 residues. The CDR3 bases are TGTGCCAGCAGTTTCTGGACAGGATATTCACCCCTCCACTTT. Its translation is CASSFWTGYSPLHF.

In its sample, this clonotype was seen many times. The chain has TRBV6-2 or TRBV6-3 and TRBJ2-7; 8 bases agree with TRBD2. The CDR3 extends over 14 amino acids. Germline lookup yields CDR1 MNHEY and CDR2 SVGEGT. V shed 6 bases, J shed 2 bases, and the junction held 6 bases outside the gene matches. The DNA for the CDR3 is TGTGCCAGCAGGATCCCGGGACTAGCCTACGAGCAGTACTTC. Protein sequence: CASRIPGLAYEQYF.

This clonotype was observed a few times. The genes are TRBV15 and TRBJ1-5, with no clear D. V was trimmed by 0 bases and J by 7 bases, leaving 7 bases between them. CDR1 and CDR2 from the germline V gene are LNHNV and YYDKDF (reference sequence). There are 13 residues in the CDR3. CDR3 sequence reads: CATSRDSAQPQHF. CDR3 DNA sequence: TGTGCCACCAGCAGAGATTCTGCGCAGCCCCAGCATTTT.

This clonotype was recorded a few times. J is TRBJ2-7 and V is TRBV3-1, with TRBD2 matching 9 bases. Per the germline V gene, CDR1 is LGHDT and CDR2 is YNNKEL (reference sequence). CDR3 size: 18 residues. The junction had 15 bases not matched to a gene; V was cut back by 4 bases and J by 2 bases. Here the CDR3 DNA reads TGTGCCAGCAGCCCGTTCCTACTAGCGGGCCGGTGGGCCTACGAGCAGTACTTC. Protein product: CASSPFLLAGRWAYEQYF.

This clonotype was counted a few times. The chain joins TRBV20-1 to TRBJ2-7, with TRBD2 identical over 10 bases. This CDR3 region has 16 residues. Trimming at V came to 5 bases and at J to 3 bases, leaving 13 bases not matched to a gene. Germline assignment: CDR1 DFQATT and CDR2 SNEGSKA (reference sequence). CDR3 residues: CSARAGPGLAIYEQYF. CDR3 sequence (DNA): TGCAGTGCTCGAGCGGGGCCGGGACTAGCGATCTACGAGCAGTACTTC.

In this sample, this clonotype turned up many times. The J gene is TRBJ2-7, the V gene TRBV6-1; no firm D call. Germline V gives CDR1 MNHNS, CDR2 SASEGT. V dropped 6 bases and J dropped 5 bases, with 11 bases sitting between them. The CDR3 consists of 12 residues. This chain's CDR3 is CASSRSEDEQYF. CDR3 nucleotides: TGTGCCAGCAGCAGGAGTGAGGACGAGCAGTACTTC.

This clonotype has a handful of counts. V gene TRBV20-1 combines with J gene TRBJ2-7; weak D call: TRBD1 (6 bases). Germline values: CDR1 DFQATT, CDR2 SNEGSKA (reference sequence). The germline V and J ends were trimmed by 3 bases and 4 bases, with 13 bases remaining between them. This CDR3 has 13 amino acids. In nucleotides, the CDR3 is TGCAGTGCTAGCGGGACACGAGGGTACGAGCAGTACTTC. Residues: CSASGTRGYEQYF.

This clonotype came up many times. The chain joins TRBV6-1 to TRBJ2-5, with D perhaps matching TRBD1 (6 bases). The CDR3 covers 13 residues. Looked up from germline, CDR1 is MNHNS and CDR2 is SASEGT. Deletions cut 7 bases from V and 4 bases from J, with 13 bases between. This chain's CDR3 is CASTRQALETQYF. The CDR3 DNA is TGTGCCAGCACCCGACAGGCTTTAGAGACCCAGTACTTC.

This clonotype was seen repeatedly, ten times or more. V usage is TRBV28 and J usage is TRBJ1-2; TRBD1 is a possible D gene (5 bases). V shed 3 bases and J shed 8 bases, with 16 bases lying between them. Germline V CDR1 and CDR2: MDHEN, SYDVKM. The CDR3 consists of 14 residues. This CDR3 is CASSFQGFLGGYTF. The DNA for the CDR3 is TGTGCCAGCAGTTTTCAGGGTTTCCTGGGGGGCTACACCTTC.

This clonotype was counted between two and nine times. This rearrangement joins TRBV6-2 or TRBV6-3 to TRBJ1-2; 8 bases agree with TRBD1. With 6 bases clipped from V and 0 bases from J, the junction kept 3 bases outside the gene matches. The CDR3 has 14 amino acids. Germline V gives CDR1 MNHEY, CDR2 SVGEGT. CDR3 sequence: CASRRQGPNYGYTF. CDR3 in DNA: TGTGCCAGCAGACGACAGGGGCCTAACTATGGCTACACCTTC.

The chain combines TRBV11-2 with TRBJ2-7; 8 positions match TRBD2. Germline V lookup: CDR1 SGHAT, CDR2 FQNNGV. Trimming at V came to 1 base and at J to 3 bases, leaving 5 bases not matched to a gene. This CDR3 is built from 15 residues. This CDR3 reads CASSLAGAGDYEQYF. In DNA, the CDR3 is TGTGCCAGCAGCTTAGCAGGAGCGGGGGACTACGAGCAGTACTTC.

A single count supports this clonotype. The chain combines TRBV20-1 with TRBJ1-6, with a tentative D call TRBD1 (6 bases). Germline lookup yields CDR1 DFQATT and CDR2 SNEGSKA (reference sequence). The germline V and J ends were trimmed by 5 bases and 8 bases, with 13 bases remaining between them. This CDR3 spans 13 amino acids. CDR3 in DNA: TGCAGTGCTCAAGACAGGCCCGATTCACCCCTCCACTTT. Amino acid sequence: CSAQDRPDSPLHF.

This clonotype showed up just a few times. The rearrangement links TRBV6-1 to TRBJ1-1; D possibly corresponds to TRBD1 (6 bases). There are 14 residues in the CDR3. V lost 6 bases, J lost 5 bases, and 16 bases lay in between. The germline gives CDR1 MNHNS, CDR2 SASEGT. The CDR3 DNA sequence: TGTGCCAGCAGGATCGGGGGGGCGAGGACTGAAGCTTTCTTT. Translated, it gives CASRIGGARTEAFF.

This clonotype has just a few counts. The CDR3: CASSLAGGPTETQYF. The CDR3 DNA sequence: TGTGCCAGCAGTTTGGCGGGGGGGCCCACAGAGACCCAGTACTTC. This chain links TRBV27 with TRBJ2-5; 9 bases agree with TRBD2. The junction had 6 bases not matched to a gene; V was cut back by 3 bases and J by 4 bases. The CDR3 extends over 15 amino acids. The germline V gene encodes CDR1 MNHEY and CDR2 SMNVEV (reference sequence).

This clonotype occurred many times. The chain couples TRBV6-1 to TRBJ1-3; D gene uncertain. The germline V gene has CDR1 MNHNS and CDR2 SASEGT. V was trimmed by 2 bases and J by 1 base, leaving 12 bases between them. The CDR3 runs to 16 residues. CDR3 bases: TGTGCCAGCAGTGAATTTTTGGGTCAATCTGGAAACACCATATATTTT. Encoded protein: CASSEFLGQSGNTIYF.

This clonotype came up many times. The chain uses TRBV20-1 and TRBJ1-1, with a weak D call TRBD1 (5 bases). Germline-derived CDR1 and CDR2 are DFQATT and SNEGSKA (reference sequence). This CDR3 contains 13 residues. V was shortened by 0 bases and J by 4 bases, with 9 bases between the two germline ends. As DNA, the CDR3 is TGCAGTGCTAGAGATCCGGGACCCACTGAAGCTTTCTTT. It specifies CSARDPGPTEAFF.

This clonotype was recorded a few times. This may stem from a read error, because a much larger clone lies one nucleotide away. The chain combines TRBV11-1 with TRBJ1-1, with 7 bases identical to TRBD1. Germline CDR1 reads SGHAT; CDR2 reads FQDESV (reference sequence). The CDR3 has 16 amino acids. CDR3 protein: CSSSLESGGKNTEAFF. In nucleotides, the CDR3 is TGTTCCAGCAGCTTAGAGTCAGGGGGTAAGAACACTGAAGCTTTCTTT.

Only one count was recorded for this clonotype. The chain employs TRBV10-3 and TRBJ2-5, with 10 bases fitting TRBD1. Germline V lookup: CDR1 ENHRY, CDR2 SYGVKD. With V trimmed by 6 bases and J by 5 bases, 6 bases remained unmatched. This CDR3 is 14 amino acids long. CDR3 sequence: CAIRPGTGVETQYF. The CDR3 nucleotides read TGTGCCATCAGACCCGGGACAGGGGTTGAGACCCAGTACTTC.

This chain links TRBV2 with TRBJ2-4; D possibly corresponds to TRBD1 (5 bases). Trimming took 6 bases from V and 6 from J, leaving 12 bases between them. CDR3 length: 13 amino acids. CDR1 SNHLY and CDR2 FYNNEI come from the germline V gene. CDR3 protein: CASRLDKSNIQYF. The CDR3 DNA reads TGTGCCAGCAGACTGGACAAATCAAACATTCAGTACTTC.

A word on this clonotype: A much larger clone is a single base away; this may be a read error. This chain uses TRBV20-1 with TRBJ1-3, with 7 positions matching TRBD1. This CDR3 region has 15 residues. CDR1 and CDR2 from the germline V gene are DFQATT and SNEGSKA (reference sequence). J lost 1 base, V lost 2 bases, and 5 bases had no gene match. This chain's CDR3 is CSARPTGWSGNTIYF. CDR3 DNA sequence: TGCAGTGCTAGACCGACAGGGTGGTCTGGAAACACCATATATTTT.

The sample holds many counts of this clonotype. The rearrangement joins TRBV12-3 or TRBV12-4 to TRBJ1-2, with 7 bases that match TRBD1. J gave up 7 bases and V 7 bases, and 6 bases lay outside the gene matches. This CDR3 region has 12 residues. The CDR3 sequence: CASTQGVGGYTF. As DNA, the CDR3 is TGTGCCAGCACCCAGGGGGTCGGTGGCTACACCTTC.

This sequence joins TRBV6-1 and TRBJ2-5; D gene uncertain. CDR3 length: 12 amino acids. In germline, CDR1 is MNHNS, CDR2 SASEGT. Trimming removed 6 bases from V and 5 bases from J, with 10 bases in between. Here the CDR3 reads CASRAASETQYF. As DNA, the CDR3 is TGTGCCAGCAGGGCAGCCAGCGAGACCCAGTACTTC.